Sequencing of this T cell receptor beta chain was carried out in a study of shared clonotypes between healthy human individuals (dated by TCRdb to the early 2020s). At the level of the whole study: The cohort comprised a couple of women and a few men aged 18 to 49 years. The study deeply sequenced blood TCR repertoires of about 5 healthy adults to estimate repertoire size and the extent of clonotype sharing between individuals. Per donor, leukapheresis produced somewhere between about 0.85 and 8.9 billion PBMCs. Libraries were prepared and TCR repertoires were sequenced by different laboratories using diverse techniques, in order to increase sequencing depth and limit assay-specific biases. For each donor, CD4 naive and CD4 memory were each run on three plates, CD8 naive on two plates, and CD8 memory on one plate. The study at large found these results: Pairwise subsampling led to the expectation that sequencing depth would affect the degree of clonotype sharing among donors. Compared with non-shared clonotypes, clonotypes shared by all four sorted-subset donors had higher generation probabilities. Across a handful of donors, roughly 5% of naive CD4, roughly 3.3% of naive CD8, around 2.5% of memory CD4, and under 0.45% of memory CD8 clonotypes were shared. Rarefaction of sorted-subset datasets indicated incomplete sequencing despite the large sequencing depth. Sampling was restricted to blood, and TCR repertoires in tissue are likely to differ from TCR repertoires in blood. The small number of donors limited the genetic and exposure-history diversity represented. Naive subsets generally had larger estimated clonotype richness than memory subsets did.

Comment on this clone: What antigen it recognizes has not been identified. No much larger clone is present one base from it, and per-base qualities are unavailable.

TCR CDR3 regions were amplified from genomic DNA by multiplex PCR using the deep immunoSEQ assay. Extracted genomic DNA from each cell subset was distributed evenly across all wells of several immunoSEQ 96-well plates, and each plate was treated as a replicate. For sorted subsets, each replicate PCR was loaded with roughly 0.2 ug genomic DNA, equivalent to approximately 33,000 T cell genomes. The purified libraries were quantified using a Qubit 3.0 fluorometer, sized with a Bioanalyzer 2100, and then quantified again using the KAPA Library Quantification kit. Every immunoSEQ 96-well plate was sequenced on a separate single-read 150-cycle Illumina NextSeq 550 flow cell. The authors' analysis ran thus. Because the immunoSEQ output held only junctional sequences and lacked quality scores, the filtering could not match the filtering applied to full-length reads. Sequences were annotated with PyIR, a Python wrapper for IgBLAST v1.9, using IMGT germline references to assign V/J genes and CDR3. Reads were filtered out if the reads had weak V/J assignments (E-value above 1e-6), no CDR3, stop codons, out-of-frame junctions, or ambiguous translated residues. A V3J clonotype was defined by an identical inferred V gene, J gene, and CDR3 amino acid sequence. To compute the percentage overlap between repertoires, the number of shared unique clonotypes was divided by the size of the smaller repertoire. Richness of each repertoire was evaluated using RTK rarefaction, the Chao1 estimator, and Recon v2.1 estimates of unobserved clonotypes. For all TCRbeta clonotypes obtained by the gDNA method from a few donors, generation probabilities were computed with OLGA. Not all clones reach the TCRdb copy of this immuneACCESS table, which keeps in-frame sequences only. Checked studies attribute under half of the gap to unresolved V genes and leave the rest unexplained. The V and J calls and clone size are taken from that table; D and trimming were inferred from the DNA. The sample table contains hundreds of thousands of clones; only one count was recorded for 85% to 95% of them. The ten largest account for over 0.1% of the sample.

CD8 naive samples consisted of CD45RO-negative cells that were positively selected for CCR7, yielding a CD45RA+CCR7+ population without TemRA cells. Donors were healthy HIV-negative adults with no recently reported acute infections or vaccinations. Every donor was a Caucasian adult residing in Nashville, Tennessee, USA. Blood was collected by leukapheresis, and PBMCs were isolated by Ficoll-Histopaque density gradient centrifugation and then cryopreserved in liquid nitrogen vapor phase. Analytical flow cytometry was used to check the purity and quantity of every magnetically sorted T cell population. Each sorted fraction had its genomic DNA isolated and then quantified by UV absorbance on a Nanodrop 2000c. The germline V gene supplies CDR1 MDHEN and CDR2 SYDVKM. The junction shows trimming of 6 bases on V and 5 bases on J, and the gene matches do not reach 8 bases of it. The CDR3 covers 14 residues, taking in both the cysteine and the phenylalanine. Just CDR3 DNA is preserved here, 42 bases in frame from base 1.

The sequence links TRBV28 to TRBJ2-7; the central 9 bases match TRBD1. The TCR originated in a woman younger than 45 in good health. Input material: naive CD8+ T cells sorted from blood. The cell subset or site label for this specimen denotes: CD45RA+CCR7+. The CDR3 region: CASRDPGQGHEQYF. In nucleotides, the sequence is TGTGCCAGCAGAGATCCGGGACAGGGCCACGAGCAGTACTTC.